This T cell receptor (beta chain) was sequenced during a study of fetal regulatory T cell absence and autoimmunity. Study context: The IPEX patients lacked clinical diabetes but had exocrine pancreas autoimmunity. Whole-study results and caveats: Oligoclonal TCR enrichment in pancreas over cord blood reached over 90-fold for some clones. The oligoclonal enrichment was interpreted as supporting antigen-driven pancreatic autoimmunity before birth in IPEX syndrome.

Concerning this clone itself: Its specificity is unknown.

CDR1 is LNHDA and CDR2 is SQIVND in the germline V gene (reference sequence). This CDR3 is 14 amino acids long. V lost 7 bases to trimming and J lost 2 bases, with 12 bases between them. Profiled with immunoSEQ multiplex PCR; TCRdb holds only in-frame clones, not every one. The sample has approximately 94,000 clones; less than 80% are singletons. This sequence joins TRBV19 and TRBJ1-3, with D possibly TRBD1 on 5 matching bases. The source of this sequence is a male donor with IPEX syndrome. Sequenced material: pancreas tissue. This CDR3 is CASTSGGAGNTIYF. In DNA, the CDR3 is TGTGCCAGTACCAGCGGGGGGGCTGGAAACACCATATATTTT.